This record concerns one T cell receptor beta chain sequence. This sample was taken from a study of blood T cell repertoires in COVID-19. The wider study: Samples of COVID-19 (acute and convalescent) were obtained from the United States, Italy and Spain.

The CDR3 length is 11 residues. Germline-derived CDR1 and CDR2 are MGHRA and YSYEKL. The V end lost 3 bases, the J end lost 15 bases, and 11 bases lay between the germline ends. TCRdb's table, derived via immunoSEQ multiplex PCR, lists solely in-frame clones and lacks some. Among 250,000 to 300,000 clones listed, 70% to 90% were seen once. This TCR came from a woman in her 30s with active or convalescent COVID-19. Sequenced: peripheral blood. The chain couples TRBV4-1 to TRBJ1-4; D is unclear. The CDR3 here is CASSQGWEVFF. The CDR3 bases are TGCGCCAGCAGCCAGGGATGGGAGGTGTTTTTT.